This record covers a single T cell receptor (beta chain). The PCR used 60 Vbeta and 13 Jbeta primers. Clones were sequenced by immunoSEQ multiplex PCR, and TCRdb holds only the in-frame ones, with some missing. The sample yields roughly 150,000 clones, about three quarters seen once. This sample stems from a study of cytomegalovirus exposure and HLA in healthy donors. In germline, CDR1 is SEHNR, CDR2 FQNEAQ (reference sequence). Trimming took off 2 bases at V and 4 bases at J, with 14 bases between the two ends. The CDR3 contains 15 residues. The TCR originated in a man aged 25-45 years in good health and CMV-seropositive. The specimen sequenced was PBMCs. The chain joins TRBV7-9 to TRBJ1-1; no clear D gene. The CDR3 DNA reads TGTGCCAGCAGCTTATCTACCGGGGTGGGCACTGAAGCTTTCTTT. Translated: CASSLSTGVGTEAFF.